This T cell receptor (beta chain) originates from a study of long-term antiretroviral therapy in people with HIV (dated by TCRdb to between 2020 and 2023). Broadly, across the study: The earliest samples were collected about a decade before the 2015 WHO recommendation for immediate ART, when ART was typically delayed until CD4 counts fell. A retrospective serial study tested whether ART initiation and durable HIV suppression were associated with changes in peripheral blood TRB repertoire composition and diversity. From some 33 adults with confirmed HIV infection, the cohort provided some 200 cryopreserved PBMC samples, gathered serially across a mean of approximately six years (range 1-12). Among the approximately 27 participants with HIV, over nine were female. No cross-contamination during QIAcube processing was seen in test extractions of a monoclonal T-cell line run alongside roughly 30 polyclonal samples. The study at large found these results: Expanded TRB clones identified before ART initiation dominated the repertoire at all time points, although this dominance fluctuated and declined in many PLHIV after ART. Samples dated from the mid-2000s to the late 2010s, and the ART regimens used may be less effective than current ones. Owing to limited PBMC availability, only the TCR beta chain was sequenced, without alpha chain pairing. Inferences about post-ART repertoire changes were limited because no data were available on ART adherence, viral resistance or therapy changes. Starting ART was linked to a significant rise in TRB diversity, yet even after long-term ART the diversity remained significantly lower than in transplant donor controls. Narrower CDR3 length ranges were observed in HIV repertoires than in controls, and an antigen-experienced repertoire with only a slight naive shift after ART was suggested by the network structure. Because pre-ART samples had limited cell numbers, unsorted PBMC were profiled rather than sorted CD4+ and CD8+ T cells.

Details on this clone: Which antigen it targets is not known. No base qualities exist here, and no much larger clone lies one base off it.

Sequencing of the TRB variable region was done with the immunoSEQ hsTCRB v3.0 assay at survey level resolution. A depth of about 40,000-55,000 T-cell genomes per sample was targeted for TRB sequencing. Pooled TRB libraries were sequenced on an Illumina MiSeq with a v3 150-cycle kit. The source study handled its data this way. Repertoire analysis was performed in R inside a reproducible Nextflow workflow that covered QC, data transformation and analysis. LymphoSeq2, an R package for AIRR-Seq data exploration, was used to implement custom analyses. Several samples that yielded fewer than 5000 total TRB sequences were excluded, so that 150 to 200 HIV repertoires were analyzed. Of the approximately 190 retained HIV repertoires, 59 were collected before and 120 to 140 after ART initiation. Each repertoire was downsampled to 5000 TRB nucleotide sequences, and summary statistics were averaged across 100 downsampling iterations. Only TRB sequences with CDR3 regions of at least seven amino acids were retained for analysis. Diversity was assessed using a clonality score derived from Shannon entropy and using the Gini coefficient. In repertoire networks, the top 5000 CDR3 amino acid sequences were linked whenever an edit distance of one separated two sequences. Antigen specificity groups and MHC restriction were predicted for TRB CDR3 amino acid sequences with GLIPH2. To flag known associations with CMV, EBV, HIV or tissue antigens, CDR3 amino acid sequences were compared against VDJdb and McPAS-TCR. Pre-ART, post-ART and control groups were compared with Wilcoxon signed-rank tests and Holm-Bonferroni correction. TCRdb re-hosts the immuneACCESS table, in-frame sequences only. Its copies lack some clones; in the studies checked, an unresolved V gene accounts for under half of them, and the cause for the rest is not known. V, J and clone size were drawn from that table, and D and trimming were deduced from the DNA. This sample is represented by tens of thousands of clones; more than 75% of them were singletons. The ten largest clonotypes hold 8.8% of the sample.

Inclusion was restricted to participants for whom at least one PBMC sample before ART initiation and at least two post-ART samples were available. All participants with HIV were treated in the United States of America. Before DNA extraction, cryopreserved samples containing about 0.95-10 million PBMC were thawed and washed. At the time of the earliest PBMC sample, participants with HIV were aged between about 20 and 55 years. PBMC samples were contributed by each participant from 1-4 timepoints before ART initiation and 2-8 timepoints after ART initiation, with a median of 7 samples. For every participant, serial HIV viral load, CD4+ T-cell count, ART history and demographic data were obtained. Genomic DNA was extracted from unsorted PBMC with a Qiagen kit on a QIAcube, processed in batches of 12 samples. CDR1 and CDR2 are read off the germline V gene as SGHTA and FQGNSA. The CDR3, cysteine through phenylalanine, is 15 amino acids long. The read is trimmed to its CDR3 DNA, 45 bases read in frame from base 1. Trimming at the junction amounts to 1 base on V and 4 bases on J, and the germline ends lie 10 bases apart.

The sample consisted of unsorted PBMCs, taken 4.7 to 5 years after starting antiretroviral therapy. The chain was built from TRBV7-2 and TRBJ1-4; no D gene is confidently identified. The source of this sequence is a man between 40 and 49 years old with HIV. The sequence in DNA is TGTGCCAGCAGCTTAGTTCTATCGGTTAATGAAAAACTGTTTTTT. This yields the protein CASSLVLSVNEKLFF.